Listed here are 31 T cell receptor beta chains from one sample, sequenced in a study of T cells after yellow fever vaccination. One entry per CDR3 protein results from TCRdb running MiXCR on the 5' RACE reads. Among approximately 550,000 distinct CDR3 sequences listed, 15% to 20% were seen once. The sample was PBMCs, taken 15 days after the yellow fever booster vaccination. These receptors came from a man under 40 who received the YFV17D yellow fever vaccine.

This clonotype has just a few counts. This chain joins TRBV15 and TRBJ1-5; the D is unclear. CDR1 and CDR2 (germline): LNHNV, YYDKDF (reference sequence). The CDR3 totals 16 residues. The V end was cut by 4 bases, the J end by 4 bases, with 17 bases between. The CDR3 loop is CATSMGPGVKNQPQHF. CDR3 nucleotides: TGTGCCACCAGCATGGGCCCCGGGGTAAAAAATCAGCCCCAGCATTTT.

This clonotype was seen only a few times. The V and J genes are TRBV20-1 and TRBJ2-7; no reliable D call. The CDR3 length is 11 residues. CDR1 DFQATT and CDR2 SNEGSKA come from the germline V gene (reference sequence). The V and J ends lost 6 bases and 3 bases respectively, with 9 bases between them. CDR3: CSAGGNYEQYF. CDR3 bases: TGCAGTGCGGGTGGTAACTACGAGCAGTACTTC.

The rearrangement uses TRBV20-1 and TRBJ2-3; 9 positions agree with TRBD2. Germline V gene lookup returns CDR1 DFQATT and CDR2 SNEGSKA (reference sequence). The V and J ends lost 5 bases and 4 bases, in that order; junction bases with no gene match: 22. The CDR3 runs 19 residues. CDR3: CSAVSFGTSTYFRPDTQYF. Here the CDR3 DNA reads TGCAGTGCTGTCTCCTTTGGGACTAGCACCTACTTCCGGCCAGATACGCAGTATTTT.

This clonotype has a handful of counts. CDR3 DNA sequence: TGTGCCAGCACCTCGACAGGAGATACGCAGTATTTT. This gives the protein CASTSTGDTQYF. The chain links TRBV5-6 to TRBJ2-3, with TRBD1 as a possible D gene (6 bases). Trimming removed 6 bases at V and 5 bases at J, with 10 bases between. CDR3 size: 12 residues. Germline CDR1 is SGHDT and CDR2 is YYEEEE.

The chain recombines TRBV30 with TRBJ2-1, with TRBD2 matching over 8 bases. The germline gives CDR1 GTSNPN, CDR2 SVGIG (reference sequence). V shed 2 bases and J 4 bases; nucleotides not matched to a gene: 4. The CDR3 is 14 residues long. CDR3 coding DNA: TGTGCCTGGAGTTTGGGACTAGGGTACAATGAGCAGTTCTTC. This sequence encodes CAWSLGLGYNEQFF.

The CDR3 loop is CASSQEGLPAGELFF. The DNA of the CDR3 is TGTGCCAGCAGCCAAGAGGGGCTCCCGGCCGGGGAGCTGTTTTTT. J is TRBJ2-2 and V is TRBV11-3, with D tentatively TRBD1 or TRBD2 (5 bases each). Germline CDR1 and CDR2: SGHNT and YENEEA. The CDR3 runs to 15 residues. The V and J ends lost 5 bases and 6 bases respectively, with 16 bases between them.

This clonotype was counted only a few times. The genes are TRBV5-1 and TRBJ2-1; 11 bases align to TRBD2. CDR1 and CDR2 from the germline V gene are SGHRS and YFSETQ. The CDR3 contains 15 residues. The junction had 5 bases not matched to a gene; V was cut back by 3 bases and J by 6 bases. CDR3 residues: CASSSTSGTINEQFF. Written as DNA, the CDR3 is TGCGCCAGCAGCTCGACTAGCGGGACCATCAATGAGCAGTTCTTC.

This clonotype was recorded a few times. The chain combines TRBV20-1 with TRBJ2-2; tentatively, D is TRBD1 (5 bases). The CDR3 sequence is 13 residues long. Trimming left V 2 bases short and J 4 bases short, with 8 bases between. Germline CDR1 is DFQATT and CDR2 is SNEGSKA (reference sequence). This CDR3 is CSARRQFTGELFF. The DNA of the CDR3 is TGCAGTGCTAGACGACAGTTCACCGGGGAGCTGTTTTTT.

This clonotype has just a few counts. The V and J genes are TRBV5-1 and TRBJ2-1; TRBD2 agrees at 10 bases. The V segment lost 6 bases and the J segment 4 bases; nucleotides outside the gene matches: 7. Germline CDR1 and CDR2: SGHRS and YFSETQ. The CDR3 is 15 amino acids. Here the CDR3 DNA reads TGCGCCAGCACCCAAAGCGGGAGGGATTACAATGAGCAGTTCTTC. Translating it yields CASTQSGRDYNEQFF.

The CDR3 DNA sequence: TGCAGTGCTAGATCCCCAGGAAGCTACTACGAGCAGTACTTC. Translating gives CSARSPGSYYEQYF. The chain joins TRBV20-1 to TRBJ2-7; no definite D call. Germline V gene lookup returns CDR1 DFQATT and CDR2 SNEGSKA (reference sequence). This CDR3 region has 14 residues. Trimming removed 2 bases from V and 3 bases from J, with 14 bases in between.

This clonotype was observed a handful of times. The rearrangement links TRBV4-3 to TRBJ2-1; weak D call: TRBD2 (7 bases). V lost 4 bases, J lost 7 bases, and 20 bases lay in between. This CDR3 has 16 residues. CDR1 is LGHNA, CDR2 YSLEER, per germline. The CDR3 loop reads CASSLLGGAGLNEQFF. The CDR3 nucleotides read TGCGCCAGCAGCCTCCTGGGGGGGGCCGGTTTGAATGAGCAGTTCTTC.

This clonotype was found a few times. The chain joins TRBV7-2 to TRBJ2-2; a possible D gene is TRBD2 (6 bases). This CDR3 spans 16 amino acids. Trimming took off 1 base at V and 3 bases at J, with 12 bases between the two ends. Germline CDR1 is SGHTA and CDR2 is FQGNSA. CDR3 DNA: TGTGCCAGCAGCTTAGGGACCCGGAGGGACACCGGGGAGCTGTTTTTT. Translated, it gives CASSLGTRRDTGELFF.

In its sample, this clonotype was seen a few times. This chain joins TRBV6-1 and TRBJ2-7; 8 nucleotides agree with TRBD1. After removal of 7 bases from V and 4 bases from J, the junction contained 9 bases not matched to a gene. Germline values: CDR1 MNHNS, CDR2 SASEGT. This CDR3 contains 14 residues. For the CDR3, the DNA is TGTGCCAGCACCCGAACACAGGGGGGTTACGAGCAGTACTTC. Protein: CASTRTQGGYEQYF.

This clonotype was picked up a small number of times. The CDR3 here is CSAPRASSSYNEQFF. The CDR3 coding sequence is TGCAGTGCTCCCAGGGCTTCTAGCTCCTACAATGAGCAGTTCTTC. The V and J genes are TRBV20-1 and TRBJ2-1, with D perhaps TRBD1 (5 bases). V was trimmed by 5 bases and J by 0 bases, leaving 14 bases between them. Germline V gene sequence: CDR1 DFQATT, CDR2 SNEGSKA (reference sequence). The CDR3 length is 15 residues.

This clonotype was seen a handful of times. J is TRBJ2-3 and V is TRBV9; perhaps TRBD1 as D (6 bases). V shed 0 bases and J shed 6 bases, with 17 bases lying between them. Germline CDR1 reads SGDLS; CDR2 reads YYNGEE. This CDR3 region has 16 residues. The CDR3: CASSVDGGHSGDTQYF. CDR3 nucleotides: TGTGCCAGCAGCGTAGATGGGGGCCATTCAGGGGATACGCAGTATTTT.

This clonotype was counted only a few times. The CDR3 bases are TGCAGCGTTGCTTCGGCGGGAGGATTGTACTTC. Its translation: CSVASAGGLYF. J is TRBJ2-4 and V is TRBV29-1; 8 nucleotides match TRBD2. J was trimmed by 15 bases and V by 4 bases; bases with no gene match: 8. In germline, CDR1 is SQVTM, CDR2 ANQGSEA. The length of the CDR3 is 11 residues. The whole variable domain, filled in from reference TRBV29-1 and TRBJ2-4, reads SAVISQKPSRDICQRGTSLTIQCQVDSQVTMMFWYRQQPGQSLTLIATANQGSEATYESGFVIDKFPISRPNLTFSTLTVSNMSPEDSSIYLCSVASAGGLYFGAGTRLSVL.

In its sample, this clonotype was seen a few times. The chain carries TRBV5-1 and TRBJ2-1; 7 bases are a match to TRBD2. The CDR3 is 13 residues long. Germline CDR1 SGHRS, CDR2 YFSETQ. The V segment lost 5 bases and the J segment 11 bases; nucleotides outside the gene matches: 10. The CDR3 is CASSSQSSGQQFF. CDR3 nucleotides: TGCGCCAGCAGTTCCCAGTCTAGCGGACAGCAGTTCTTC.

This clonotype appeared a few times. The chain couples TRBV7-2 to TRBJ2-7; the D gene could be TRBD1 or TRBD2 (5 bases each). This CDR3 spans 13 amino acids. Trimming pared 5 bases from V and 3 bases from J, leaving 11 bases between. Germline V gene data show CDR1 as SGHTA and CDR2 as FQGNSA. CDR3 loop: CASSMGTDYEQYF. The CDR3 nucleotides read TGTGCCAGCAGCATGGGGACGGACTACGAGCAGTACTTC.

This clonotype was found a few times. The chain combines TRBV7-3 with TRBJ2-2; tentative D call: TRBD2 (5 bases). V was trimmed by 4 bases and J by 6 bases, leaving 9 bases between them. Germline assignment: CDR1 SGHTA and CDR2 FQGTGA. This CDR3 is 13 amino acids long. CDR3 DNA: TGTGCCAGCAGCTCCGACTACTCCGGGGAGCTGTTTTTT. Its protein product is CASSSDYSGELFF.

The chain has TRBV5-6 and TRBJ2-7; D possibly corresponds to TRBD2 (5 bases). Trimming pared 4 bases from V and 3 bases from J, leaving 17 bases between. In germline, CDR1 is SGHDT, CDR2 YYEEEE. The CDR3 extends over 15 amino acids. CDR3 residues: CASSPGDSDYYEQYF. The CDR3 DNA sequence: TGTGCCAGCAGCCCCGGTGATAGCGACTACTACGAGCAGTACTTC.

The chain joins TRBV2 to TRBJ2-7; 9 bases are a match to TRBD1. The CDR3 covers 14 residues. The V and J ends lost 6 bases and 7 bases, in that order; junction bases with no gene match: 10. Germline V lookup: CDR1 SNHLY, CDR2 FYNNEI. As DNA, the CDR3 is TGTGCCAGCAGGAGGACAGGGGCACTACGAGAGCAGTACTTC. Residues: CASRRTGALREQYF.

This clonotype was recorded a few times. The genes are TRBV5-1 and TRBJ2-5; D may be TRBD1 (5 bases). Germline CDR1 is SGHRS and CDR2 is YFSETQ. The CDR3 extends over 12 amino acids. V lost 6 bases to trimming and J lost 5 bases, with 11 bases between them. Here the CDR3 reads CASTLTEETQYF. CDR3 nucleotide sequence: TGCGCCAGCACCCTGACAGAGGAGACCCAGTACTTC. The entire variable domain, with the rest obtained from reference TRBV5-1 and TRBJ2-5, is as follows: KAGVTQTPRYLIKTRGQQVTLSCSPISGHRSVSWYQQTPGQGLQFLFEYFSETQRNKGNFPGRFSGRQFSNSRSEMNVSTLELGDSALYLCASTLTEETQYFGPGTRLLVL.

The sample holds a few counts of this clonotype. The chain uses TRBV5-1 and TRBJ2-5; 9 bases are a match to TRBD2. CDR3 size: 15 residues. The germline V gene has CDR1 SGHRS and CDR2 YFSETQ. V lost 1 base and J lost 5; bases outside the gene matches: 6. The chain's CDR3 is CASSLYRAGGETQYF. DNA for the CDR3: TGCGCCAGCAGCTTGTACAGAGCGGGAGGTGAGACCCAGTACTTC.

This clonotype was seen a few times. The CDR3 DNA follows: TGTGCCAGCAAACTTAGCGGGAGGGCCTGGTTATACAATGAGCAGTTCTTC. This gives the protein CASKLSGRAWLYNEQFF. The chain carries TRBV12-3 or TRBV12-4 and TRBJ2-1, with 11 bases identical to TRBD2. The CDR3 has 17 residues. V trimming: 7 bases; J trimming: 4 bases; junction bases outside the gene matches: 12.

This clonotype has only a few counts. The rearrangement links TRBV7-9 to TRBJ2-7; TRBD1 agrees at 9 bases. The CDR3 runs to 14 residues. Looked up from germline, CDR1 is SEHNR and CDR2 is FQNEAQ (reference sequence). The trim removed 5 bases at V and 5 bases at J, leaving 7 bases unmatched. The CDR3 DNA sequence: TGTGCCAGCAGCAAGGGACAGGGACCTGACGAGCAGTACTTC. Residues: CASSKGQGPDEQYF.

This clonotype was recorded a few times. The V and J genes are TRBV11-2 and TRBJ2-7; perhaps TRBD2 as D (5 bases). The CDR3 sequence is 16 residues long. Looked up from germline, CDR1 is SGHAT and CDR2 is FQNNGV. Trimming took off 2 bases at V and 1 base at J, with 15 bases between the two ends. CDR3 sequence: CASSLNAGRISYEQYF. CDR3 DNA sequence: TGTGCCAGCAGCTTAAACGCGGGCCGGATATCCTACGAGCAGTACTTC.

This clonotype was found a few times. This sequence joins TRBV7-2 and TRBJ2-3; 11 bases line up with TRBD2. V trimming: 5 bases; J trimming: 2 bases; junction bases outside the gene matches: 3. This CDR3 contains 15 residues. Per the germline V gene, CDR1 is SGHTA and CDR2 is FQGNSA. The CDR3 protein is CASSPTSGTTDTQYF. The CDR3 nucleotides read TGTGCCAGCAGCCCGACTAGCGGGACCACAGATACGCAGTATTTT.

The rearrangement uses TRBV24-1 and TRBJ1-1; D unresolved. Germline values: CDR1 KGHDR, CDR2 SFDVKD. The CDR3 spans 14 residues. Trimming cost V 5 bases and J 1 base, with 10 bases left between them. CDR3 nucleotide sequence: TGTGCCACCAGTGTGGGGTGGGGGAACACTGAAGCTTTCTTT. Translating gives CATSVGWGNTEAFF.

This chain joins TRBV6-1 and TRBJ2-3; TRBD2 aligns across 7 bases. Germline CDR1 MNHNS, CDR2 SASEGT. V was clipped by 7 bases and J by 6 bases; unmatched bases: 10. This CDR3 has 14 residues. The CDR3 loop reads CASTRVRRGDTQYF. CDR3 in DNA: TGTGCCAGCACCAGAGTGAGGCGGGGGGATACGCAGTATTTT.

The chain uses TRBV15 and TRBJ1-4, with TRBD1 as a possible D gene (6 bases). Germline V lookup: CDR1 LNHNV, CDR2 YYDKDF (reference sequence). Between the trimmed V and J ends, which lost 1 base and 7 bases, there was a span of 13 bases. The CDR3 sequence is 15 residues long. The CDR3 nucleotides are TGTGCCACCAGCAGAGTTCAAGGGGGGTGTGAAAAACTGTTTTTT. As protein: CATSRVQGGCEKLFF.

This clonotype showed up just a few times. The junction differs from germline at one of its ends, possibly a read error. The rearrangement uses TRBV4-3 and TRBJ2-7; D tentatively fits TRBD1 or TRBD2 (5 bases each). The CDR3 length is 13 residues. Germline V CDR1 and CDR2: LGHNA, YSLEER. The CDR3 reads CASSRDRSYEQYF. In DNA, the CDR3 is TGTGCCAGCAGTCGGGACCGCTCCTACGAGCAGTACTTC.